The sequence of this T cell receptor beta chain was determined in a study of regulatory and conventional T cells in RAG deficiency. Points from the study as a whole: Shorter CDR3s in all patient subsets; >90% Treg-Tconv overlap in Omenn. RAG-deficient patients showed markedly lower Shannon entropy and higher Simpson indices than control T-cell subsets. Omenn CD25-high CD127-low cells may be activated cells, not true Tregs.

Regulatory T cells were sorted from blood as CD4+ CD25-high CD127-low cells. With regard to this clone: The antigen remains undetermined.

Assay: immunoSEQ multiplex PCR; the TCRdb copy retains only in-frame clones and omits some. The sample holds about 12,000 clones, roughly 95% seen once. With 2 bases removed from V and 0 bases from J, the gap between germline ends came to 8 bases. The CDR3 covers 15 residues. Germline CDR1 and CDR2: SGHNT and YYREEE (reference sequence). This sample was shared with a second study, whose subject was regulatory T cells. As reported in that work: Amplification used 52 TRBV primers and 13 TRBJ primers. Patient repertoires had restricted TRB V-J pairs and skewed V and J usage, most in Tregs.

The chain recombines TRBV5-4 with TRBJ2-2; perhaps TRBD2 as D (5 bases). Sequencing was performed on CD127- CD25+ CD4+ Tregs sorted from blood. The sequence was obtained from a human donor in good health. CDR3 sequence: CASSFGISNTGELFF. The CDR3 DNA reads TGTGCCAGCAGCTTCGGGATCTCGAACACCGGGGAGCTGTTTTTT.